This TCR beta chain was identified during a study of technical replicates of blood from a handful of donors. Assay used: immunoSEQ multiplex PCR; TCRdb lists only in-frame clones, some missing. The table records about 80,000 clones, about 92% of them present only once. Deletions cut 1 base from V and 5 bases from J, with 17 bases between. CDR1 is MDHEN and CDR2 is SYDVKM in the germline V gene. This CDR3 is built from 16 residues. The gene calls are TRBV28 and TRBJ1-1, with a weak D call TRBD1 (6 bases). The TCR was taken from a human donor in good health. The sample was T cells isolated from PBMCs. The CDR3 nucleotides read TGTGCCAGCAGTTTATCAGCATTAGGGGGATGGACTGAAGCTTTCTTT. Translation: CASSLSALGGWTEAFF.